The entry below describes one TCR beta chain. The antigen is not known. Germline values: CDR1 DFQATT, CDR2 SNEGSKA (reference sequence). The J segment lost 2 bases and the V segment lost 5 bases, leaving 9 bases of the junction unmatched. The CDR3 spans 14 residues. This entry is derived from a study of T cell repertoires in cytomegalovirus infection. In TCRdb, the reads were re-called with MiXCR into one record per CDR3 protein. This sample carries some 700,000 distinct CDR3 sequences, 35% to 45% of them seen once, and the ten largest clones take 2.8%. Study-wide findings and caveats: Ex vivo responses were dominated by HLA-C-restricted CMV-specific TCR beta clonotypes.

The sequence was collected from a human donor in good health (CMV status not recorded). Some clones in this sample may be carry-over from other donors' samples. Input material: PBMCs. The rearrangement joins TRBV20-1 to TRBJ2-7; the match to TRBD1 covers 7 bases. DNA for the CDR3: TGCAGTGCTCCAGACAGGGCAAAGGCCTACGAGCAGTACTTC. Protein product: CSAPDRAKAYEQYF.